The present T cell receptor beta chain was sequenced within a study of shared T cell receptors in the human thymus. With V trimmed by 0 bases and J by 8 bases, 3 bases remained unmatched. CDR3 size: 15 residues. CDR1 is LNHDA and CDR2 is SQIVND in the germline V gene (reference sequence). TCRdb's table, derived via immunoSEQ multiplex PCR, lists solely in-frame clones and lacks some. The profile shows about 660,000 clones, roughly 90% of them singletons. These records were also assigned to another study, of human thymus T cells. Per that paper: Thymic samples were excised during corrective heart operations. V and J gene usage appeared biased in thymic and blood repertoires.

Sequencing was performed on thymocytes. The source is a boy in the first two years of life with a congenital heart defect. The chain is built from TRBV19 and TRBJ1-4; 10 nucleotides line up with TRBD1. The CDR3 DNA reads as TGTGCCAGTAGTATAGAGGGACAGGGGCACGAAAAACTGTTTTTT. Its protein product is CASSIEGQGHEKLFF.